This T cell receptor beta chain stems from a study of CD8 T cells in Susac syndrome. An input of 0.5 to 1 ug of RNA was subjected to reverse transcription using random hexamers. One entry per CDR3 protein, called by TCRdb with MiXCR from the immunoSEQ multiplex PCR reads. Seen here are some 190,000 distinct CDR3 sequences, about 94% observed once, and the top ten hold around 0.15%. Comment on this clonotype: What it recognizes is unknown.

Whole-study findings and limits: As the study acknowledged, the number of individuals who were part of its TCR sequencing and HLA analysis was relatively small.

The CDR3 spans 14 residues. Trimming took off 5 bases at V and 1 base at J, with 11 bases between the two ends. Germline CDR1 is SGHVS and CDR2 is FQNEAQ. Sequencing was done on a sample of CD4+ T cells from PBMCs. The TCR originated in a human donor with Susac syndrome. The chain is built from TRBV7-8 and TRBJ1-1; maybe TRBD1 (6 bases). The CDR3 spells CASSRRGPNTEAFF. The CDR3 nucleotides read TGTGCCAGCAGCCGCCGGGGGCCGAACACTGAAGCTTTCTTT.